The 24 T cell receptor beta chains presented below share a single source sample, sequenced in a study of blood T cell repertoires in COVID-19. Sequenced by immunoSEQ multiplex PCR; TCRdb stores in-frame clones only, minus some. The sample shows about 59,000 clones, over 75% of them seen only once. What was sequenced was peripheral blood. The receptors come from an elderly man with acute or convalescent COVID-19.

The rearrangement joins TRBV25-1 to TRBJ1-1; 10 bases map to TRBD1. Germline V gene data show CDR1 as MGHDK and CDR2 as SYGVNS. The CDR3 covers 15 residues. Trimming at V came to 6 bases and at J to 1 base, leaving 5 bases not matched to a gene. CDR3 residues: CASRAGTGANTEAFF. In nucleotides, the CDR3 is TGTGCCAGCAGAGCCGGGACAGGGGCGAACACTGAAGCTTTCTTT. The whole variable domain, remainder taken from reference TRBV25-1 and TRBJ1-1, is EADIYQTPRYLVIGTGKKITLECSQTMGHDKMYWYQQDPGMELHLIHYSYGVNSTEKGDLSSESTVSRIRTEHFPLTLESARPSHTSQYLCASRAGTGANTEAFFGQGTRLTVV.

The genes are TRBV30 and TRBJ1-5, with D perhaps matching TRBD1 (6 bases). The germline CDR1 and CDR2 sequences are GTSNPN and SVGIG (reference sequence). CDR3 size: 15 residues. The V end lost 0 bases, the J end lost 0 bases, and 9 bases lay between the germline ends. DNA for the CDR3: TGTGCCTGGAGTGTAGCAGGGGCTAGCAATCAGCCCCAGCATTTT. Amino acids: CAWSVAGASNQPQHF.

This rearrangement joins TRBV5-1 to TRBJ2-1, with 8 bases that match TRBD1. Per the germline V gene, CDR1 is SGHRS and CDR2 is YFSETQ. V dropped 4 bases and J dropped 2; count of bases not matched to a gene: 11. The CDR3 spans 17 residues. CDR3 nucleotide sequence: TGCGCCAGCAGCCCCTCCGGACAGGGACCTACCTACAATGAGCAGTTCTTC. Encoded protein: CASSPSGQGPTYNEQFF.

This rearrangement joins TRBV7-2 to TRBJ2-3; perhaps TRBD1 as D (6 bases). Per germline, CDR1 SGHTA and CDR2 FQGNSA. This CDR3 contains 14 residues. Trimming pared 6 bases from V and 1 base from J, leaving 11 bases between. In DNA form, the CDR3 reads TGTGCCAGCAGTAATAGACAGGGCACAGATACGCAGTATTTT. Its translation is CASSNRQGTDTQYF.

CDR3 nucleotide sequence: TGTGCCAGCAGCGTCAGGGGAGGGGGCACAGATACGCAGTATTTT. Encoded protein: CASSVRGGGTDTQYF. The chain combines TRBV11-2 with TRBJ2-3; D might be TRBD2 (7 bases). The ends were cut back, 5 bases at V and 1 base at J, with 13 bases in the middle. Germline V lookup: CDR1 SGHAT, CDR2 FQNNGV. This CDR3 has 15 residues. Complete variable domain (other parts from reference TRBV11-2 and TRBJ2-3): EAGVAQSPRYKIIEKRQSVAFWCNPISGHATLYWYQQILGQGPKLLIQFQNNGVVDDSQLPKDRFSAERLKGVDSTLKIQPAKLEDSAVYLCASSVRGGGTDTQYFGPGTRLTVL.

The rearrangement uses TRBV30 and TRBJ2-3; D may be TRBD2 (6 bases). V lost 3 bases to trimming and J lost 5 bases, with 15 bases between them. The V gene's germline CDR1 is GTSNPN and CDR2 SVGIG (reference sequence). The CDR3 is 14 residues long. The DNA for the CDR3 is TGTGCCTGGAGCCTGGGGGGAGGTGAAGATACGCAGTATTTT. This translates into CAWSLGGGEDTQYF.

The rearrangement links TRBV19 to TRBJ2-1; the match to TRBD1 covers 9 bases. J lost 4 bases, V lost 5 bases, and 6 bases had no gene match. In germline, CDR1 is LNHDA, CDR2 SQIVND (reference sequence). The CDR3 loop spans 15 amino acids. This CDR3 reads CASSSTGGGYNEQFF. CDR3 DNA sequence: TGTGCCAGTAGTTCTACAGGGGGCGGGTACAATGAGCAGTTCTTC.

This chain joins TRBV7-3 and TRBJ2-2; 9 positions match TRBD1. The CDR3 has 16 amino acids. Germline CDR1 and CDR2: SGHTA and FQGTGA. Unmatched junction bases numbered 7, after V lost 5 bases and J lost 3 bases. The CDR3 DNA is TGTGCCAGCAGCCCTCAGGGACAGGGACACACCGGGGAGCTGTTTTTT. This encodes CASSPQGQGHTGELFF.

The CDR3 sequence: CAISDSQRGNQETQYF. The CDR3 coding sequence is TGTGCCATCAGTGATTCGCAGCGGGGGAACCAAGAGACCCAGTACTTC. The chain combines TRBV10-3 with TRBJ2-5; 8 bases align to TRBD2. Unmatched junction bases numbered 6, after V lost 3 bases and J lost 0 bases. This CDR3 contains 16 residues. Germline-derived CDR1 and CDR2 are ENHRY and SYGVKD.

Here the CDR3 reads CASSIQAGGPNTGELFF. The DNA of the CDR3 is TGTGCCAGTAGTATCCAAGCGGGGGGGCCGAACACCGGGGAGCTGTTTTTT. This sequence joins TRBV19 and TRBJ2-2; 10 positions match TRBD2. The junction had 4 bases not matched to a gene; V was cut back by 3 bases and J by 0 bases. In germline, CDR1 is LNHDA, CDR2 SQIVND (reference sequence). CDR3 length equals 17 residues.

The chain recombines TRBV19 with TRBJ2-5, with D unclear. This CDR3 has 13 residues. Trimming cost V 3 bases and J 5 bases, with 10 bases left between them. In germline, CDR1 is LNHDA, CDR2 SQIVND (reference sequence). CDR3 in DNA: TGTGCCAGTAGTATGGGCAGGCAGGAGACCCAGTACTTC. Its protein is CASSMGRQETQYF.

This clone was detected once. V and J are TRBV28 and TRBJ1-5; TRBD1 matches 8 bases. The germline V gene has CDR1 MDHEN and CDR2 SYDVKM. V lost 5 bases to trimming and J lost 2 bases; unmatched junction nucleotides: 11. This CDR3 region has 17 residues. The CDR3 reads CASSNRTGYNGNQPQHF. CDR3 nucleotides: TGTGCCAGCAGTAACCGGACAGGGTATAACGGCAATCAGCCCCAGCATTTT. Full variable domain (rest looked up from reference TRBV28 and TRBJ1-5): DVKVTQSSRYLVKRTGEKVFLECVQDMDHENMFWYRQDPGLGLRLIYFSYDVKMKEKGDIPEGYSVSREKKERFSLILESASTNQTSMYLCASSNRTGYNGNQPQHFGDGTRLSIL.

The chain couples TRBV28 to TRBJ2-3, with 7 bases lining up with TRBD1. This CDR3 has 14 residues. Germline V gene data show CDR1 as MDHEN and CDR2 as SYDVKM. Trimming at V came to 6 bases and at J to 0 bases, leaving 3 bases not matched to a gene. Here the CDR3 DNA reads TGTGCCAGCAGGGTACAGGGGAGCACAGATACGCAGTATTTT. Its translation is CASRVQGSTDTQYF.

The chain combines TRBV2 with TRBJ2-5, with D possibly matching TRBD1 (5 bases). Per the germline V gene, CDR1 is SNHLY and CDR2 is FYNNEI. The CDR3 extends over 15 amino acids. V was cut by 3 bases and J by 3 bases, with 14 bases left in between. CDR3 amino acids: CASSEGQIKKETQYF. CDR3 sequence (DNA): TGTGCCAGCAGTGAGGGGCAGATAAAGAAAGAGACCCAGTACTTC. Full variable domain (outside the CDR3, taken from reference TRBV2 and TRBJ2-5): EPEVTQTPSHQVTQMGQEVILRCVPISNHLYFYWYRQILGQKVEFLVSFYNNEISEKSEIFDDQFSVERPDGSNFTLKIRSTKLEDSAMYFCASSEGQIKKETQYFGPGTRLLVL.

The V gene is TRBV6-1, the J gene TRBJ1-2; D ambiguous. The CDR3 contains 15 residues. CDR1 MNHNS and CDR2 SASEGT come from the germline V gene. V lost 2 bases and J 4 bases, leaving 14 bases between the germline ends. CDR3 bases: TGTGCCAGCAGTGAACTTATGGAGGGAACCTATGGCTACACCTTC. It translates to CASSELMEGTYGYTF.

The chain carries TRBV5-6 and TRBJ2-4, with D perhaps matching TRBD2 (5 bases). V dropped 1 base and J dropped 0 bases, with 8 bases sitting between them. Germline-derived CDR1 and CDR2 are SGHDT and YYEEEE. The CDR3 contains 15 residues. CDR3 DNA sequence: TGTGCCAGCAGCTTGCGGGATCTAGCCAAAAACATTCAGTACTTC. Its protein is CASSLRDLAKNIQYF.

This rearrangement joins TRBV5-4 to TRBJ1-2, with a weak D call TRBD1 (5 bases). Germline V CDR1 and CDR2: SGHNT, YYREEE (reference sequence). The CDR3 has 13 amino acids. V shed 5 bases and J shed 4 bases, with 12 bases lying between them. The CDR3 region has the DNA TGTGCCAGCAGGTCCGCAGGGATCTATGGCTACACCTTC. This codes for CASRSAGIYGYTF.

The rearrangement joins TRBV24-1 to TRBJ1-5, with TRBD1 as a possible D gene (5 bases). Germline loops: CDR1 KGHDR, CDR2 SFDVKD. This CDR3 spans 15 amino acids. Deletions cut 7 bases from V and 2 bases from J, with 14 bases between. CDR3 in amino acids: CATSPGQGGNQPQHF. The DNA for the CDR3 is TGTGCCACCAGCCCGGGCCAGGGTGGCAATCAGCCCCAGCATTTT.

The chain recombines TRBV30 with TRBJ1-1; D uncertain. V shed 3 bases and J shed 0 bases, with 5 bases lying between them. The CDR3 spans 12 residues. The germline gives CDR1 GTSNPN, CDR2 SVGIG (reference sequence). CDR3 coding DNA: TGTGCCTGGAGGGCCATGAACACTGAAGCTTTCTTT. Encoded protein: CAWRAMNTEAFF.

In DNA, the CDR3 is TGTGCCAGCAGTTACTCACGGGAGACCTACGAGCAGTACTTC. Its translation: CASSYSRETYEQYF. V is TRBV6-5 and J is TRBJ2-7, with D possibly being TRBD2 (6 bases). The CDR3 loop spans 14 amino acids. The ends were cut back, 0 bases at V and 2 bases at J, with 8 bases in the middle. Germline CDR1 reads MNHEY; CDR2 reads SVGAGI.

The gene calls are TRBV5-4 and TRBJ2-2, with D maybe TRBD2 (6 bases). The CDR3 covers 14 residues. The ends were cut back, 3 bases at V and 2 bases at J, with 8 bases in the middle. Per the germline V gene, CDR1 is SGHNT and CDR2 is YYREEE (reference sequence). CDR3 sequence (DNA): TGTGCCAGCAGCTGGGGGGATAACACCGGGGAGCTGTTTTTT. Residues: CASSWGDNTGELFF.

This rearrangement joins TRBV2 to TRBJ1-3, with 8 bases lining up with TRBD1. The germline V gene encodes CDR1 SNHLY and CDR2 FYNNEI. The V and J ends lost 6 bases and 3 bases, in that order; junction bases with no gene match: 4. This CDR3 comprises 14 residues. CDR3 in amino acids: CASSFDRGGNTIYF. As DNA, the CDR3 is TGTGCCAGCAGCTTCGACAGGGGTGGAAACACCATATATTTT. The variable domain in full, completed from reference TRBV2 and TRBJ1-3, reads EPEVTQTPSHQVTQMGQEVILRCVPISNHLYFYWYRQILGQKVEFLVSFYNNEISEKSEIFDDQFSVERPDGSNFTLKIRSTKLEDSAMYFCASSFDRGGNTIYFGEGSWLTVV.

This chain connects TRBV9 to TRBJ2-1; 9 positions match TRBD1. Trimming took 4 bases from V and 7 from J; bases not matched to a gene: 9. The CDR3 is 15 amino acids. Germline loops: CDR1 SGDLS, CDR2 YYNGEE. The CDR3 DNA follows: TGTGCCAGCAGCCGAACAGGGGGCGCGCAAAATGAGCAGTTCTTC. Translating gives CASSRTGGAQNEQFF.

J is TRBJ1-5 and V is TRBV12-3 or TRBV12-4; no clear D gene. With 2 bases removed from V and 4 bases from J, the gap between germline ends came to 6 bases. This CDR3 has 13 residues. CDR3 DNA sequence: TGTGCCAGCAGTTTACCCCAAAATCAGCCCCAGCATTTT. It yields the protein CASSLPQNQPQHF.